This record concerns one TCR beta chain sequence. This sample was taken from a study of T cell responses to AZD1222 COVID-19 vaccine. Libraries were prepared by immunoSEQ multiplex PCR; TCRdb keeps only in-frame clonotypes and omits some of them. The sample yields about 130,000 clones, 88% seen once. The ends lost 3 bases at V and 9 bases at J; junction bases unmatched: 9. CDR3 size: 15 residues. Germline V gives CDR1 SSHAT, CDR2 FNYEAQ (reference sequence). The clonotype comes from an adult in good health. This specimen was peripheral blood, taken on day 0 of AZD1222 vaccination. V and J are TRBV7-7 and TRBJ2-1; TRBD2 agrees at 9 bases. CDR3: CASSFLAGDGGEQFF. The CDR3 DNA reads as TGTGCCAGCAGCTTCTTAGCGGGAGATGGGGGTGAGCAGTTCTTC.